One sample yielded the 8 T cell receptor beta chains listed below, sequenced in a study of blood T cell repertoires in COVID-19. Clones were read by immunoSEQ multiplex PCR, and TCRdb kept only the in-frame ones, dropping some. This table holds more than 55,000 clones, approximately 78% found once. Sample: peripheral blood. All receptors come from a woman older than 75 with acute or convalescent COVID-19.

The V gene is TRBV27, the J gene TRBJ1-1; TRBD1 matches 11 bases. The CDR3 is made up of 18 amino acids. V gave up 5 bases and J gave up 0 bases; unmatched junction bases: 11. From germline, CDR1 is MNHEY and CDR2 SMNVEV (reference sequence). CDR3 residues: CASSPRTGGLRMNTEAFF. CDR3 sequence (DNA): TGTGCCAGCAGTCCGCGGACAGGGGGCCTTCGTATGAACACTGAAGCTTTCTTT.

The chain recombines TRBV7-2 with TRBJ1-2, with 9 bases identical to TRBD1. Trimming cost V 5 bases and J 4 bases; bases outside gene matches: 8. CDR3 length: 15 amino acids. Germline values: CDR1 SGHTA, CDR2 FQGNSA. The CDR3 coding sequence is TGTGCCAGCAGCCTGACGGGACAGGGTGTCTATGGCTACACCTTC. Its protein is CASSLTGQGVYGYTF. Full variable domain (rest looked up from reference TRBV7-2 and TRBJ1-2): GAGVSQSPSNKVTEKGKDVELRCDPISGHTALYWYRQSLGQGLEFLIYFQGNSAPDKSGLPSDRFSAERTGGSVSTLTIQRTQQEDSAVYLCASSLTGQGVYGYTFGSGTRLTVV.

This clone has only a few counts. This rearrangement joins TRBV27 to TRBJ2-1, with D perhaps TRBD1 (6 bases). V was pared by 3 bases and J by 13 bases, with 10 bases between. Per the germline V gene, CDR1 is MNHEY and CDR2 is SMNVEV (reference sequence). The CDR3 covers 11 residues. CDR3 in DNA: TGTGCCAGCAGTTTGGGGACATATCAGTTCTTC. Amino acids: CASSLGTYQFF.

The chain links TRBV7-9 to TRBJ1-4; 7 bases fit TRBD1. V lost 4 bases to trimming and J lost 7 bases; unmatched junction nucleotides: 21. In germline, CDR1 is SEHNR, CDR2 FQNEAQ (reference sequence). The CDR3 runs to 19 residues. Here the CDR3 reads CASSSTGSRQGWAGEKLFF. In DNA, the CDR3 is TGTGCCAGCAGCTCAACGGGGTCCCGACAGGGTTGGGCCGGTGAAAAACTGTTTTTT.

This clone has a handful of counts. V is TRBV5-1 and J is TRBJ2-7; D unresolved. The germline V and J ends were trimmed by 0 bases and 3 bases, with 7 bases remaining between them. Germline CDR1 SGHRS, CDR2 YFSETQ. This CDR3 has 13 residues. For the CDR3, the DNA is TGCGCCAGCAGCTTGGATGCGAACTACGAGCAGTACTTC. Its protein is CASSLDANYEQYF.

The V and J genes are TRBV15 and TRBJ2-7; tentative D call: TRBD1 (7 bases). The length of the CDR3 is 14 residues. Trimming removed 0 bases at V and 4 bases at J, with 10 bases between. Germline CDR1 and CDR2: LNHNV and YYDKDF (reference sequence). As DNA, the CDR3 is TGTGCCACCAGCAGAGACAGGGGGAGGTACGAGCAGTACTTC. Its translation: CATSRDRGRYEQYF.

The chain combines TRBV5-1 with TRBJ2-3, with D possibly being TRBD1 (5 bases). Germline V lookup: CDR1 SGHRS, CDR2 YFSETQ. The CDR3 is 14 amino acids. V gave up 0 bases and J gave up 3 bases, with 8 bases separating them. The CDR3 reads CASSLVGATDTQYF. The CDR3 DNA sequence: TGCGCCAGCAGCTTGGTTGGGGCTACAGATACGCAGTATTTT.

This clone was counted many times. V and J are TRBV5-6 and TRBJ2-1; D is perhaps TRBD2 (5 bases). V shed 5 bases and J shed 5 bases, with 20 bases lying between them. This CDR3 contains 16 residues. Per germline, CDR1 SGHDT and CDR2 YYEEEE. CDR3 sequence reads: CASRPSGVGLHNEQFF. In DNA, the CDR3 is TGTGCCAGCAGGCCCTCCGGGGTCGGCCTCCACAATGAGCAGTTCTTC.